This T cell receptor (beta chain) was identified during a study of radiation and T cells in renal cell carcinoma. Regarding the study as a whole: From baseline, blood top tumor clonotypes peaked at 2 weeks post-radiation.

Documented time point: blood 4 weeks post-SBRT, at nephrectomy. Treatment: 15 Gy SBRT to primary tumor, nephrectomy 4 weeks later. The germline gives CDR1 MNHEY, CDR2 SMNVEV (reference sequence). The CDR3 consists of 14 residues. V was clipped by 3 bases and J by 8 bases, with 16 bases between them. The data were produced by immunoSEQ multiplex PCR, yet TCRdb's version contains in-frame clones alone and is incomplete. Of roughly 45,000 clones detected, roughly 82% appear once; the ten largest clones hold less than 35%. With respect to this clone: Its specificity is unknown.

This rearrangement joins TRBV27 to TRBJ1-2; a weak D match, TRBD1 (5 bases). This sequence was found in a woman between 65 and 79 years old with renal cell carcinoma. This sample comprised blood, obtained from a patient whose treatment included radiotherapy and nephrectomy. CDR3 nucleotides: TGTGCCAGCAGTTTGAGCCCTGAACGGGGCGGCTACACCTTC. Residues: CASSLSPERGGYTF.